This section outlines one T cell receptor beta chain sequence together with its context. The antigen is not known. The trim removed 5 bases at V and 5 bases at J, leaving 0 bases unmatched. CDR3 length: 13 residues. Per the germline V gene, CDR1 is SGHAT and CDR2 is FQNNGV. This sample was taken from a study of cytomegalovirus exposure and HLA in healthy donors. Study overall: Roughly 180 million T cells yielded 100 million or so unique TCR beta sequences in earlier analysis.

Primers included in the PCR were 60 Vbeta and 13 Jbeta primers. Original handling: Counted up in a later analysis, unique TCR beta chains came to 65 million to 80 million, with 9.5 million to 13 million shared. The table came from immunoSEQ multiplex PCR; TCRdb's copy has only in-frame clones and leaves some out. Clone size and the V and J calls come from that table; the DNA yielded D and trimming. Of around 160,000 clones in the sample, 65% to 70% were seen once. Study observations and caveats: Associated with cytomegalovirus, according to the listing, were 164 TCR beta chains.

This sequence was found in a young woman in good health and CMV-seropositive. The sample comprised PBMCs. V is TRBV11-2 and J is TRBJ2-3; 11 bases align to TRBD1. CDR3 bases: TGTGCCAGCAGCGGGACAGGGGGAGATACGCAGTATTTT. This codes for CASSGTGGDTQYF.